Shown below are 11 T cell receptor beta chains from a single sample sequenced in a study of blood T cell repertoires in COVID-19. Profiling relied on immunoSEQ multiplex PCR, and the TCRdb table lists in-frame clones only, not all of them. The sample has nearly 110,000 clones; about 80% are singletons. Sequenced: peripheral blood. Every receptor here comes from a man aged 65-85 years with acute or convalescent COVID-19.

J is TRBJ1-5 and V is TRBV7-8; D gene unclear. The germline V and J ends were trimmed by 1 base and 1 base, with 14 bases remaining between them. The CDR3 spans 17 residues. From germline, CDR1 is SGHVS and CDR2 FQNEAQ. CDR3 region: CASSLGFMIGSNQPQHF. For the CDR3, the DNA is TGTGCCAGCAGCTTAGGTTTTATGATTGGCAGCAATCAGCCCCAGCATTTT. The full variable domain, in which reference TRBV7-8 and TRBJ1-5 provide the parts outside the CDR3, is GAGVSQSPRYKVAKRGQDVALRCDPISGHVSLFWYQQALGQGPEFLTYFQNEAQLDKSGLPSDRFFAERPEGSVSTLKIQRTQQEDSAVYLCASSLGFMIGSNQPQHFGDGTRLSIL.

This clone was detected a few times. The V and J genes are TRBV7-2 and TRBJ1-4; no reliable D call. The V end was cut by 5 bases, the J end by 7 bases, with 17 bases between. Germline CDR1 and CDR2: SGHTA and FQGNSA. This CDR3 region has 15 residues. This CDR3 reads CASSRGSGFGEKLFF. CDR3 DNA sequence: TGTGCCAGCAGCCGCGGTTCCGGGTTTGGTGAAAAACTGTTTTTT.

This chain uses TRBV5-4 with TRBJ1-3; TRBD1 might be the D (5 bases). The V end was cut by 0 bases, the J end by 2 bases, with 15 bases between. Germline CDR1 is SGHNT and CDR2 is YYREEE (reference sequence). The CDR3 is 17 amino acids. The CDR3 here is CASSLGQGLATGNTIYF. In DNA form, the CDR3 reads TGTGCCAGCAGCTTGGGTCAGGGTCTCGCCACTGGAAACACCATATATTTT.

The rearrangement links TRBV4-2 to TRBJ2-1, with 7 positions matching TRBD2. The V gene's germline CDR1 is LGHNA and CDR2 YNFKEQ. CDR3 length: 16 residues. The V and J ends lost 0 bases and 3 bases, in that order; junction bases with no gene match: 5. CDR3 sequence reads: CASSQDWLADYNEQFF. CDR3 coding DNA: TGTGCCAGCAGCCAAGATTGGCTAGCGGACTACAATGAGCAGTTCTTC.

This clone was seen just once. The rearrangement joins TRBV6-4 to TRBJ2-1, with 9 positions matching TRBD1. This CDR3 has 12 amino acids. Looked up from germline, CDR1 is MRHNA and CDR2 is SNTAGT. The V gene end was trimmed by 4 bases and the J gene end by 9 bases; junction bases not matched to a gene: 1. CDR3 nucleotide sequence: TGTGCCAGCAGTGGACAGGGGGGTGAGCAGTTCTTC. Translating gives CASSGQGGEQFF.

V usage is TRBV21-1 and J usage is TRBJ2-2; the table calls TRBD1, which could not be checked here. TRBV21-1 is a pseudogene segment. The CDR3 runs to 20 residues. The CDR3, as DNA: TGTGCCAGCAGCAAAAGGGGTCTATCGACAGGGGGCGCCGACACCGGGGAGCTGTTTTTT. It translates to CASSKRGLSTGGADTGELFF.

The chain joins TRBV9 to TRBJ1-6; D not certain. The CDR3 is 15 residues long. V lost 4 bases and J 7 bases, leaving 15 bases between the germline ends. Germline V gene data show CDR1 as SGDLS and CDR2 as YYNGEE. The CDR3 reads CASSLRPGDNSPLHF. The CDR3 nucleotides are TGTGCCAGCAGCCTCCGACCGGGAGACAATTCACCCCTCCACTTT.

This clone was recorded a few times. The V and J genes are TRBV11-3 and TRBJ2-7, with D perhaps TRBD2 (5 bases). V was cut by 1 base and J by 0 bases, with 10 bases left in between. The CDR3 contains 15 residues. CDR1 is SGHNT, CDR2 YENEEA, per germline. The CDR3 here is CASSLGRADSYEQYF. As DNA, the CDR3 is TGTGCCAGCAGCTTAGGGCGGGCGGACTCCTACGAGCAGTACTTC. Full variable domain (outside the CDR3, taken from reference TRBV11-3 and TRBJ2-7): EAGVVQSPRYKIIEKKQPVAFWCNPISGHNTLYWYLQNLGQGPELLIRYENEEAVDDSQLPKDRFSAERLKGVDSTLKIQPAELGDSAVYLCASSLGRADSYEQYFGPGTRLTVT.

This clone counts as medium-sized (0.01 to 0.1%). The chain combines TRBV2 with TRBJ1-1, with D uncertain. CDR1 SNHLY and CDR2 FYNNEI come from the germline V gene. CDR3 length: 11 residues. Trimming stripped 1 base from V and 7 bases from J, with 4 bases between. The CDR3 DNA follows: TGTGCCAGCAGTGAAGGCGGTGAAGCTTTCTTT. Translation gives CASSEGGEAFF. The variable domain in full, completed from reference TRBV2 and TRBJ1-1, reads EPEVTQTPSHQVTQMGQEVILRCVPISNHLYFYWYRQILGQKVEFLVSFYNNEISEKSEIFDDQFSVERPDGSNFTLKIRSTKLEDSAMYFCASSEGGEAFFGQGTRLTVV.

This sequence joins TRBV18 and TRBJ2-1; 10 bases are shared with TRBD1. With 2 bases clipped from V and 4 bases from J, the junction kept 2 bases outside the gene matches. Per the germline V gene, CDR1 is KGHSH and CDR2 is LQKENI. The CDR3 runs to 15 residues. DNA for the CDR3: TGTGCCAGCTCACCAGGACAGGGGGGGTACAATGAGCAGTTCTTC. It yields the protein CASSPGQGGYNEQFF.

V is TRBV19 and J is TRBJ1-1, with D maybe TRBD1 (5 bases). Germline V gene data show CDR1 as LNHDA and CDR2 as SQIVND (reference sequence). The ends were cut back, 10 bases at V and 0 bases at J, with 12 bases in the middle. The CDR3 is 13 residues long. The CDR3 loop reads CATQTELNTEAFF. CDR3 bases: TGTGCCACCCAGACAGAACTGAACACTGAAGCTTTCTTT.